This record looks at one T cell receptor (beta chain) sequence and its context. The antigen remains undetermined. Together with a sample-barcoded 5' primer, a J-beta primer mix was included in a second PCR lasting 7 to 11 cycles. TCRdb used MiXCR to reprocess the 5' RACE reads, holding one entry per CDR3 protein. This sample has 600,000 to 800,000 distinct CDR3 sequences, with about 50% found just once. The sample is drawn from a study of blood T cells in healthy people across ages. Study findings and constraints: Naive T cell percentage showed a strong correlation with the diversity of TCR beta. Bulk PBMC profiling left naive and antigen-experienced comparisons inconclusive.

The J segment lost 4 bases and the V segment lost 4 bases, leaving 5 bases of the junction unmatched. The CDR3 spans 14 residues. The germline V gene has CDR1 SEHNR and CDR2 FQNEAQ (reference sequence). This clonotype originated in a woman aged 80 or over in good health. V usage is TRBV7-9 and J usage is TRBJ2-7; 9 bases match TRBD1. Sample: blood. The CDR3 loop is CASSSKGTGYEQYF. DNA for the CDR3: TGTGCCAGCAGCTCGAAGGGGACAGGGTACGAGCAGTACTTC.